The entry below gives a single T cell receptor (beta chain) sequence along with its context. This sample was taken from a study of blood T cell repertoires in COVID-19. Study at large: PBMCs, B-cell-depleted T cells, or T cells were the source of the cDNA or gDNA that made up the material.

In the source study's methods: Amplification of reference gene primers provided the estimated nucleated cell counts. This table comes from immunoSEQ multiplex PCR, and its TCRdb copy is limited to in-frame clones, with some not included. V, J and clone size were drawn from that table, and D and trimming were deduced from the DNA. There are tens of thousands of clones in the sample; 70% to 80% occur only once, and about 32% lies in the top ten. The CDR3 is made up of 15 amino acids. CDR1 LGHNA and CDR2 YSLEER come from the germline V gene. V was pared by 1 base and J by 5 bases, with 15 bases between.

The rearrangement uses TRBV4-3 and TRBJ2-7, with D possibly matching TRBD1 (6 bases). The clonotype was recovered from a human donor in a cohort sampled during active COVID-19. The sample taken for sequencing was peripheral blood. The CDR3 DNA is TGCGCCAGCAGCCAAGGTGGCAGGGACATGAACGAGCAGTACTTC. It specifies CASSQGGRDMNEQYF.